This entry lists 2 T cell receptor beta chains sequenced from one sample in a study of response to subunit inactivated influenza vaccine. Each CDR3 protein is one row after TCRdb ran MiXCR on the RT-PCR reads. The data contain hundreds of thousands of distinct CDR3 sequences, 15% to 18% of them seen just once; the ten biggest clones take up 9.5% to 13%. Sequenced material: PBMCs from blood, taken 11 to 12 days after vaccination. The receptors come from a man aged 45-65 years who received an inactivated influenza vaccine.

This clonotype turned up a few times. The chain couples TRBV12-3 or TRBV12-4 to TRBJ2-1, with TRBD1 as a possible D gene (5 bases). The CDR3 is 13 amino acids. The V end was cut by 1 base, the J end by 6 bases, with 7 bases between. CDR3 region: CASSLGQINEQFF. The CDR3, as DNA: TGTGCCAGCAGTTTAGGACAGATCAATGAGCAGTTCTTC.

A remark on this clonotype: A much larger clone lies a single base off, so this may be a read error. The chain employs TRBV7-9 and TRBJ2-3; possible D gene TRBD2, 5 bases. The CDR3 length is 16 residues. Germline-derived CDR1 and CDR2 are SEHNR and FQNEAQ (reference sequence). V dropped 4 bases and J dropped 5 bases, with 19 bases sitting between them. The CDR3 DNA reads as TGTGCCAGCAGCTCCCCCCGGGCTCGACTACGAGATACGCAGTATTTT. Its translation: CASSSPRARLRDTQYF. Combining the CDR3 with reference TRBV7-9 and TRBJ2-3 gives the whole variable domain DTGVSQNPRHKITKRGQNVTFRCDPISEHNRLYWYRQTLGQGPEFLTYFQNEAQLEKSRLLSDRFSAERPKGSFSTLEIQRTEQGDSAMYLCASSSPRARLRDTQYFGPGTRLTVL.